The 7 T cell receptor beta chains in this list originate from one sample, sequenced in a study of identical twins. TCRdb ran MiXCR on the 5' RACE reads and lists one entry per CDR3 protein. In the table there are 450,000 or so distinct CDR3 sequences, around 18% of which are singletons. Sequenced input: naive T cells sorted from blood. Receptors were obtained from a man aged 45 to 65 in good health.

This clonotype was counted at least ten times. The CDR3 nucleotides are TGCGCCAGCAGCGGACAGGGGTCATACGAGCAGTACTTC. It is translated as CASSGQGSYEQYF. The rearrangement uses TRBV5-1 and TRBJ2-7, with 9 bases identical to TRBD1. The CDR3 is made up of 13 amino acids. Looked up from germline, CDR1 is SGHRS and CDR2 is YFSETQ. V lost 4 bases, J lost 4 bases, and 3 bases stayed unmatched.

The sample holds a few counts of this clonotype. The J gene is TRBJ2-1, the V gene TRBV21-1; the tabulated D call, TRBD1, remains unverified against the DNA. TRBV21-1 is tagged as a pseudogene. The CDR3 runs 23 residues. In DNA, the CDR3 is TGTGCCAGCAGCAAAGAATTTGTGGTCCGGGACAGGGGATGTAAGTCGATTTACAATGAGCAGTTCTTC. It translates to CASSKEFVVRDRGCKSIYNEQFF.

This clonotype has just a few counts. The chain carries TRBV12-3 or TRBV12-4 and TRBJ2-1; 8 bases map to TRBD1. The CDR3 has 13 residues. Trimming at V came to 6 bases and at J to 12 bases, leaving 10 bases not matched to a gene. The CDR3 DNA follows: TGTGCCAGCAGCCGAAACCAGGGGGCGGGGCAGTTCTTC. Encoded protein: CASSRNQGAGQFF.

In its sample, this clonotype was seen many times. The V gene is TRBV4-3, the J gene TRBJ2-7; D gene uncertain. CDR1 and CDR2 from the germline V gene are LGHNA and YSLEER. The CDR3 is 15 residues long. V lost 0 bases and J 2 bases, leaving 11 bases between the germline ends. CDR3 sequence reads: CASSQDVVGTYEQYF. In DNA form, the CDR3 reads TGCGCCAGCAGCCAAGACGTTGTGGGTACCTACGAGCAGTACTTC.

The chain recombines TRBV10-3 with TRBJ2-1, with D possibly being TRBD1 (6 bases). Trimming took off 4 bases at V and 6 bases at J, with 13 bases between the two ends. The CDR3 sequence is 14 residues long. CDR1 and CDR2 from the germline V gene are ENHRY and SYGVKD. CDR3: CAISGPTGSNEQFF. The CDR3 DNA reads as TGTGCCATCAGTGGCCCGACAGGCAGCAATGAGCAGTTCTTC.

This chain connects TRBV7-2 to TRBJ1-3; no firm D call. Germline CDR1 reads SGHTA; CDR2 reads FQGNSA. This CDR3 region has 12 residues. V was pared by 5 bases and J by 0 bases, with 2 bases between. Here the CDR3 DNA reads TGTGCCAGCAGCCACTCTGGAAACACCATATATTTT. It yields the protein CASSHSGNTIYF. Based on the CDR3 plus reference TRBV7-2 and TRBJ1-3, the full variable domain is GAGVSQSPSNKVTEKGKDVELRCDPISGHTALYWYRQSLGQGLEFLIYFQGNSAPDKSGLPSDRFSAERTGGSVSTLTIQRTQQEDSAVYLCASSHSGNTIYFGEGSWLTVV.

In its sample, this clonotype was seen a few times. This chain uses TRBV30 with TRBJ2-7, with D maybe TRBD2 (6 bases). Germline V lookup: CDR1 GTSNPN, CDR2 SVGIG (reference sequence). This CDR3 contains 14 residues. Trimming took 3 bases from V and 6 from J, leaving 18 bases between them. For the CDR3, the DNA is TGTGCCTGGAGCCCTGGGACTCCTGAAATCGAGCAGTACTTC. Translated: CAWSPGTPEIEQYF.